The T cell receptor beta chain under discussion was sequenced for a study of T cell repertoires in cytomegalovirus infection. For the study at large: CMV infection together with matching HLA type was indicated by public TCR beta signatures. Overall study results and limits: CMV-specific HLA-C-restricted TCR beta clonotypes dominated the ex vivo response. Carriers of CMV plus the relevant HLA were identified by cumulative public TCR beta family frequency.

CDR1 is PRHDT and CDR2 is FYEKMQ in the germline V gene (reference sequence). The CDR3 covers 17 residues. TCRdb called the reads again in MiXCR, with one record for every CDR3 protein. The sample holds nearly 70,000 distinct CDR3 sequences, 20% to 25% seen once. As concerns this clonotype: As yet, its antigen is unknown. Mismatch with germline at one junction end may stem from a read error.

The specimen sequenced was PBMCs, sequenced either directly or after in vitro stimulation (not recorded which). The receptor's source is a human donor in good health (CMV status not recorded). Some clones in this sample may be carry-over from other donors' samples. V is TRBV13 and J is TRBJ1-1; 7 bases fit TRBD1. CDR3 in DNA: TGTGCCAGCAGCCGACAGGAAATAACAGGGGTGAACACTGAAGCTTTATTT. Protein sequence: CASSRQEITGVNTEALF. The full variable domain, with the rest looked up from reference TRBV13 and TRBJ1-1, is AAGVIQSPRHLIKEKRETATLKCYPIPRHDTVYWYQQGPGQDPQFLISFYEKMQSDKGSIPDRFSAQQFSDYHSELNMSSLELGDSALYFCASSRQEITGVNTEALFGQGTRLTVV.